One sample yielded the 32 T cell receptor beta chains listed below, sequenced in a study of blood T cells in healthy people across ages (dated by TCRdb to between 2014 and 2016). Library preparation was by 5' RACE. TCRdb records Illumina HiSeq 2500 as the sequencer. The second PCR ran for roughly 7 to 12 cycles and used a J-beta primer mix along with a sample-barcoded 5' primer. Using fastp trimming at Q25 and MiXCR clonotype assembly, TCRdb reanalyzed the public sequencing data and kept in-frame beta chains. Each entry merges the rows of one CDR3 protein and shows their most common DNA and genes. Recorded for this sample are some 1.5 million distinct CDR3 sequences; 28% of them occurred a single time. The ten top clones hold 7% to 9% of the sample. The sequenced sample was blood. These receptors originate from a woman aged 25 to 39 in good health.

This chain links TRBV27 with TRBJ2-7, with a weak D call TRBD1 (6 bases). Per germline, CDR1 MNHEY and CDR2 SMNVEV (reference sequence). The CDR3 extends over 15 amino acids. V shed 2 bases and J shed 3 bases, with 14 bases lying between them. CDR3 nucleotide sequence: TGTGCCAGCAGTTTAACGTTTGTAGGGGGCTACGAGCAGTACTTC. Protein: CASSLTFVGGYEQYF.

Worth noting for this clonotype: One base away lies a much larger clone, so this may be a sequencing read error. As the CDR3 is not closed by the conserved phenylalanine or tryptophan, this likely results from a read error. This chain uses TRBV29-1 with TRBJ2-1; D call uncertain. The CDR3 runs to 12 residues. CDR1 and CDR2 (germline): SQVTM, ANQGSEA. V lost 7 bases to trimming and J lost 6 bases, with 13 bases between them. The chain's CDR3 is CSALRHTNEQFV. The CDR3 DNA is TGCAGCGCCCTCCGACACACCAATGAGCAGTTCGTC.

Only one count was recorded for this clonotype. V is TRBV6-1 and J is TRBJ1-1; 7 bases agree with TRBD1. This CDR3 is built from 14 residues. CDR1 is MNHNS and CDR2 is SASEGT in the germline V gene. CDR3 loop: CGATHRGGGTEAFF. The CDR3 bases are TGTGGAGCCACGCACAGGGGTGGGGGCACTGAAGCTTTCTTT.

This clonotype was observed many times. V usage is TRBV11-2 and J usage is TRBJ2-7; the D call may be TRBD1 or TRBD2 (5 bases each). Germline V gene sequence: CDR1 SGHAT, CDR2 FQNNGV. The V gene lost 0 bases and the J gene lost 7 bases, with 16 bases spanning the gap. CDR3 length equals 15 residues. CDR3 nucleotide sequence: TGTGCCAGCAGCTTAGAGGTCTGGGGGTACGGTGAGCAGTACTTC. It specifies CASSLEVWGYGEQYF.

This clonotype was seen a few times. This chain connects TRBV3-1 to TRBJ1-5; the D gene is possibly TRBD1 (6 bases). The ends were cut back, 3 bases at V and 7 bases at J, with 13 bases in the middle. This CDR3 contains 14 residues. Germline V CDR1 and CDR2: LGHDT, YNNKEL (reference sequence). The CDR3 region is CASSQRGAWQPQHF. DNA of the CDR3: TGTGCCAGCAGCCAGAGGGGGGCATGGCAGCCCCAGCATTTT.

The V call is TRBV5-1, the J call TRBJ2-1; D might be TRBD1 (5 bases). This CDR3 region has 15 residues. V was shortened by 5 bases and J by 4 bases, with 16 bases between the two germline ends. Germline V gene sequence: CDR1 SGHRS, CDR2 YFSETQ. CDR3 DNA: TGCGCCAGCAGAAATCAGGGCGGAACATACAATGAGCAGTTCTTC. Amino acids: CASRNQGGTYNEQFF. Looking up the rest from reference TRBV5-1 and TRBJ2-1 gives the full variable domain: KAGVTQTPRYLIKTRGQQVTLSCSPISGHRSVSWYQQTPGQGLQFLFEYFSETQRNKGNFPGRFSGRQFSNSRSEMNVSTLELGDSALYLCASRNQGGTYNEQFFGPGTRLTVL.

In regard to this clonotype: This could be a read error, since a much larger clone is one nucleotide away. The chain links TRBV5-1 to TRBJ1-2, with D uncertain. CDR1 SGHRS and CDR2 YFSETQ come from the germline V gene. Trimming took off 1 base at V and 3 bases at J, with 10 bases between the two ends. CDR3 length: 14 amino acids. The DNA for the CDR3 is TGCGCCAGCAGCTTGAGGAATCTGGACTATGGCTACACCTTC. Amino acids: CASSLRNLDYGYTF.

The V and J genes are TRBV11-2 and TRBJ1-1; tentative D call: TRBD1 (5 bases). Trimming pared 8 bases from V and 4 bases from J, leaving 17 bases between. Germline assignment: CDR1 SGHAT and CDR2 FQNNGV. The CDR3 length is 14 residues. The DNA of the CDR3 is TGTGCCAGCTGCCCTCCGGGACGAGGCACTGAAGCTTTCTTT. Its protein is CASCPPGRGTEAFF.

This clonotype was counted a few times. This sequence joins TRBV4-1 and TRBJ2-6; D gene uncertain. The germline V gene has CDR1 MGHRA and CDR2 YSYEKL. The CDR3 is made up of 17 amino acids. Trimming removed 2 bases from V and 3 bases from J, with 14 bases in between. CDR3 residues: CASSQYPSRVGANVLTF. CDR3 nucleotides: TGCGCCAGCAGCCAATACCCGTCACGGGTTGGGGCCAACGTCCTGACTTTC.

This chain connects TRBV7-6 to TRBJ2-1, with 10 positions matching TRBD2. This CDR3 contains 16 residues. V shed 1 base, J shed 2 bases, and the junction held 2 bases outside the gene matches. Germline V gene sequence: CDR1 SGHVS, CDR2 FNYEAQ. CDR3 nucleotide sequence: TGTGCCAGCAGCTTAGGTCTAGCGGGGGCCTACAATGAGCAGTTCTTC. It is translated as CASSLGLAGAYNEQFF.

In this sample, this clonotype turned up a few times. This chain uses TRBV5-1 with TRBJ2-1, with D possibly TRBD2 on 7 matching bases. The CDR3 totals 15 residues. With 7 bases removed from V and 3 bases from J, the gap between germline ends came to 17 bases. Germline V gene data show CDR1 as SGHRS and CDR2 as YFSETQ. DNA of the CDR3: TGCGCCAGCCGCCAGATAGGGGGGGGCTACAATGAGCAGTTCTTC. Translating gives CASRQIGGGYNEQFF.

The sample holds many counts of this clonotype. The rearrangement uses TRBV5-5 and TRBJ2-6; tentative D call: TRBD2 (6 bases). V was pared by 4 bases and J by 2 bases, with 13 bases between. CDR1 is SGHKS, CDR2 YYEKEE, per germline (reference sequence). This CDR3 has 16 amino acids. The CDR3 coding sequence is TGTGCCAGCAGCCGGGACTCCGGCACTGGGGCCAACGTCCTGACTTTC. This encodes CASSRDSGTGANVLTF.

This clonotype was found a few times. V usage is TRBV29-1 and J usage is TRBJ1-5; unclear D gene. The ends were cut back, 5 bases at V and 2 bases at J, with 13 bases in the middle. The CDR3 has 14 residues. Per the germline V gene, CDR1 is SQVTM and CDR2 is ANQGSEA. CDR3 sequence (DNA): TGCAGCGTTCAAGGGAGTGCAGGCAATCAGCCCCAGCATTTT. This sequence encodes CSVQGSAGNQPQHF. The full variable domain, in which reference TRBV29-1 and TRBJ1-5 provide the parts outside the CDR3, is SAVISQKPSRDICQRGTSLTIQCQVDSQVTMMFWYRQQPGQSLTLIATANQGSEATYESGFVIDKFPISRPNLTFSTLTVSNMSPEDSSIYLCSVQGSAGNQPQHFGDGTRLSIL.

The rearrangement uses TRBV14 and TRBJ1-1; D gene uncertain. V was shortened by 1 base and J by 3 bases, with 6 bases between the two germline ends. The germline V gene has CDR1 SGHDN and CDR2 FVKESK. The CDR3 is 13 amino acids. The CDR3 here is CASSQGRYTEAFF. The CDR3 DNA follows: TGTGCCAGCAGCCAAGGAAGGTACACTGAAGCTTTCTTT.

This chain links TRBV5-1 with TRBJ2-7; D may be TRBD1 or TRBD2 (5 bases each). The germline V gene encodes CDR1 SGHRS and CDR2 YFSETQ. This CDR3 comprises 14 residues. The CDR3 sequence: CASRFRPGSYEQYF. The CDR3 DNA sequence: TGCGCAAGCCGGTTTAGGCCAGGGAGCTACGAGCAGTACTTC.

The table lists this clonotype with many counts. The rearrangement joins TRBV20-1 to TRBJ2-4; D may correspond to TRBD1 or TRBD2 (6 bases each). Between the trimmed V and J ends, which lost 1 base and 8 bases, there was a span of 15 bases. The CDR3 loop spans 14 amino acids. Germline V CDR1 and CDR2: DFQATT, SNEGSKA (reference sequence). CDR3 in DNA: TGCAGTGCTAGAGGGTTGAAGAGGGGGGACATTCAGTACTTC. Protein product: CSARGLKRGDIQYF.

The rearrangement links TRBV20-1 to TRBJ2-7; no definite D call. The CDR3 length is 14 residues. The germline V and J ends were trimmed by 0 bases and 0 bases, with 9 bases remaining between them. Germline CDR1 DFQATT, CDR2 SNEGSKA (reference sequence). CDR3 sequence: CSARDRLGSYEQYF. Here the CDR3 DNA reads TGCAGTGCTAGAGATCGGCTTGGCTCCTACGAGCAGTACTTC.

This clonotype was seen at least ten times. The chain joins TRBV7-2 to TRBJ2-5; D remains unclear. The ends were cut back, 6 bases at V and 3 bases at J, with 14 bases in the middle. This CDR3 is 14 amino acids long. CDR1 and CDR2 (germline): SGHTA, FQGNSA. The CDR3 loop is CASSFDWLKETQYF. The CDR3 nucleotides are TGTGCCAGCAGTTTTGACTGGTTAAAAGAGACCCAGTACTTC.

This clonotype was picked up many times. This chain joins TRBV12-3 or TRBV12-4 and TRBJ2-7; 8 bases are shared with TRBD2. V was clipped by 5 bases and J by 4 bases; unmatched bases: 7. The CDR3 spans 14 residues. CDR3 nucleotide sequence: TGTGCCAGCAGTCGAGCGGGAGCCCCGTACGAGCAGTACTTC. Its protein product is CASSRAGAPYEQYF.

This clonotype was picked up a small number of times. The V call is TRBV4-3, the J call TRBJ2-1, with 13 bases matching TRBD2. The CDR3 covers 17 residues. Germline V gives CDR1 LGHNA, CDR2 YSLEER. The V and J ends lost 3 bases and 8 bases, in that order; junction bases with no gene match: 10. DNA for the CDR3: TGCGCCAGCAGCCATCGCCTGCGGACTAGCGGGAGAGATGAGCAGTTCTTC. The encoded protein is CASSHRLRTSGRDEQFF.

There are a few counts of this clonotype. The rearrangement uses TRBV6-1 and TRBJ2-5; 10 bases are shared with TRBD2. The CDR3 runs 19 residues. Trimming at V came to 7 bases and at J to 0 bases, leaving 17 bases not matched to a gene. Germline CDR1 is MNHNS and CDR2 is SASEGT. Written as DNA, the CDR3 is TGTGCCAGCACTCCTAAGCTAGCGGGAGACTTACCTTACCAAGAGACCCAGTACTTC. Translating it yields CASTPKLAGDLPYQETQYF.

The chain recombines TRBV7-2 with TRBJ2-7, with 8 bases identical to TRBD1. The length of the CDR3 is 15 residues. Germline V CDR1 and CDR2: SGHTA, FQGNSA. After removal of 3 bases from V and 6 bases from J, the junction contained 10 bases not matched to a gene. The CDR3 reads CASSFTGQGQSEQYF. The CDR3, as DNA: TGTGCCAGCAGCTTTACAGGACAGGGTCAATCCGAGCAGTACTTC.

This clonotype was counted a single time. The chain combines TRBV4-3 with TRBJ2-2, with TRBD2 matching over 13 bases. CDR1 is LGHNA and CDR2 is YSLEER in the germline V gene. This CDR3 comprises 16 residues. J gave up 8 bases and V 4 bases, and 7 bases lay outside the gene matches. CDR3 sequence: CASSLGLAGVAGELFF. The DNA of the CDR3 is TGCGCCAGCAGCCTAGGACTAGCGGGAGTTGCTGGGGAGCTGTTTTTT.

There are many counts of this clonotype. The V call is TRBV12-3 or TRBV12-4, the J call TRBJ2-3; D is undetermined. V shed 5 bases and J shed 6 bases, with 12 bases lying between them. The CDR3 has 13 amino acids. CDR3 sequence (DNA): TGTGCCAGCAGTCCCTCAGCAACGGATACGCAGTATTTT. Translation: CASSPSATDTQYF.

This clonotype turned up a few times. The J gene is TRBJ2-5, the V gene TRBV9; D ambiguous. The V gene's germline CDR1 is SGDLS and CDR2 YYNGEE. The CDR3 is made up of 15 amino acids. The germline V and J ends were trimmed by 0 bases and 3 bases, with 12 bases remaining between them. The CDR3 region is CASSVAGYPKETQYF. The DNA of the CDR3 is TGTGCCAGCAGCGTAGCAGGCTATCCCAAAGAGACCCAGTACTTC.

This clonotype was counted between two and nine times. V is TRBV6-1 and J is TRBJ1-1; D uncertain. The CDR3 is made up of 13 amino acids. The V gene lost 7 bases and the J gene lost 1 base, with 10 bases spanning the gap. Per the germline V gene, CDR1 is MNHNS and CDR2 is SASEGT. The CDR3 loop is CASKFLGNTEAFF. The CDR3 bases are TGTGCCAGCAAATTCCTGGGGAACACTGAAGCTTTCTTT.

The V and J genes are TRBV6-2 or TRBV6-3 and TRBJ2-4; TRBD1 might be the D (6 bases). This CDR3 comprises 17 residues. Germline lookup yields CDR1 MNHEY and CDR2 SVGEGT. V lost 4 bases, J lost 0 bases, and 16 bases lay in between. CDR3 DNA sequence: TGTGCCAGCAGTTCTTCAGCAACAGGGATAGCCAAAAACATTCAGTACTTC. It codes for CASSSSATGIAKNIQYF.

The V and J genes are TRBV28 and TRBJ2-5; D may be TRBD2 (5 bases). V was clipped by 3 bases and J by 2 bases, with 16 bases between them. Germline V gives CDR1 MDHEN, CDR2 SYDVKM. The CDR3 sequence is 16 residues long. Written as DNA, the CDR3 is TGTGCCAGCAGTTTCTCCTTAGCGAGGGTGCAAGAGACCCAGTACTTC. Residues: CASSFSLARVQETQYF.

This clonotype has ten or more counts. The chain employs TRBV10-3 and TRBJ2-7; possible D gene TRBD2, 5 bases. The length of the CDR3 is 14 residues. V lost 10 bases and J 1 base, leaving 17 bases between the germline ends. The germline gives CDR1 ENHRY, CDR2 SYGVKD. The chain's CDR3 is CATSVERGSYEQYF. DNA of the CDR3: TGTGCCACCTCCGTAGAACGGGGTTCCTACGAGCAGTACTTC.

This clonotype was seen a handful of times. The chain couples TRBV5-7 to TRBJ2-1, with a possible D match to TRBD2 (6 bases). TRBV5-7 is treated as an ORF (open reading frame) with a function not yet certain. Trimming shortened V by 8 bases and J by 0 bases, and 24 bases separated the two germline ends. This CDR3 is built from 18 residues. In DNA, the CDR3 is TGTGCCAGAGCACCGGGACTCCATTCCCCCAGCTCCTACAATGAGCAGTTCTTC. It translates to CARAPGLHSPSSYNEQFF.

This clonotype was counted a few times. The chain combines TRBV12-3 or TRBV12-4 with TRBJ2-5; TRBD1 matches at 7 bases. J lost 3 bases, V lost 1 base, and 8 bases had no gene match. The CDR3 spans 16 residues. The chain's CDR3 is CASSLGSYRGEETQYF. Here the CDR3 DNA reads TGTGCCAGCAGTTTAGGATCGTACAGGGGCGAAGAGACCCAGTACTTC.

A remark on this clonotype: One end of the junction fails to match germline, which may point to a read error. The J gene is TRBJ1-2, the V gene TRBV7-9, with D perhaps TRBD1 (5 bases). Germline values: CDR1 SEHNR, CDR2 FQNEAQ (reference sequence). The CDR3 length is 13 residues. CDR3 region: CVSSSDIGHGYTF. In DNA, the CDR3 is TGTGTCAGCAGCTCGGACATCGGCCATGGCTACACCTTC.